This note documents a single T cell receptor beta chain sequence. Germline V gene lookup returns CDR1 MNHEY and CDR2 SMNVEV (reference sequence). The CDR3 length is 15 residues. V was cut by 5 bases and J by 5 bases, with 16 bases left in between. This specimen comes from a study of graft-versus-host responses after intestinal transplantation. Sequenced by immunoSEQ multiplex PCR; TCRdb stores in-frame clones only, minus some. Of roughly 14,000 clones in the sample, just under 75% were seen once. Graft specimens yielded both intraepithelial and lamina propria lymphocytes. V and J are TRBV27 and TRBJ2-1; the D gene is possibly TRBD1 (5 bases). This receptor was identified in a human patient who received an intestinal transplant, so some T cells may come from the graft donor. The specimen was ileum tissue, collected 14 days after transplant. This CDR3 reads CASSGAEDRNNEQFF. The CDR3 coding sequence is TGTGCCAGCAGTGGGGCTGAGGATAGGAACAATGAGCAGTTCTTC.